The 26 T cell receptor beta chains below come from one sample, sequenced in a study of beta chain features in type 1 diabetes. The investigators reverse transcribed all of the isolated RNA, so they sequenced expressed TCRB transcripts. TCRdb's copy holds only in-frame clones and misses some; the assay was immunoSEQ multiplex PCR. Of under 900,000 clones listed, 15% to 20% are singletons. The sequenced sample consisted of naive CD4+ T cells from blood. The receptors were gathered from a woman under 30 in good health.

The gene calls are TRBV6-5 and TRBJ2-5; perhaps D is TRBD1 or TRBD2 (6 bases each). V lost 2 bases and J lost 5, with 18 bases in between. This CDR3 region has 16 residues. Germline CDR1 and CDR2: MNHEY and SVGAGI. In DNA form, the CDR3 reads TGTGCCAGCAGTTACGCTATACAGGGACTGGGCGAGACCCAGTACTTC. Translation gives CASSYAIQGLGETQYF.

This clone was seen more than once but under ten times. DNA for the CDR3: TGTGCCAGCTCACCTTGGACAGGGAATGAAAAACTGTTTTTT. This translates into CASSPWTGNEKLFF. J is TRBJ1-4 and V is TRBV18, with 8 bases matching TRBD1. The V gene's germline CDR1 is KGHSH and CDR2 LQKENI. The CDR3 sequence is 14 residues long. The V gene end was trimmed by 3 bases and the J gene end by 5 bases; junction bases not matched to a gene: 2.

This clone was detected a few times. The genes are TRBV28 and TRBJ2-2, with 8 nucleotides matching TRBD2. The J segment lost 5 bases and the V segment lost 1 base, leaving 6 bases of the junction unmatched. There are 16 residues in the CDR3. Germline-derived CDR1 and CDR2 are MDHEN and SYDVKM. CDR3 in DNA: TGTGCCAGCAGTTTATACCCGGGAGGGGGGACCGGGGAGCTGTTTTTT. Residues: CASSLYPGGGTGELFF.

The genes are TRBV6-1 and TRBJ2-7; TRBD1 is a possible D gene (6 bases). The CDR3 sequence is 14 residues long. Per the germline V gene, CDR1 is MNHNS and CDR2 is SASEGT. Deletions cut 2 bases from V and 5 bases from J, with 13 bases between. CDR3 bases: TGTGCCAGCAGTGAAAGAGGCAGGGGTGACGAGCAGTACTTC. Encoded protein: CASSERGRGDEQYF.

This chain links TRBV10-2 with TRBJ2-3, with 8 bases aligning to TRBD2. The length of the CDR3 is 16 residues. Germline V lookup: CDR1 WSHSY, CDR2 SAAADI. With 6 bases clipped from V and 3 bases from J, the junction kept 11 bases outside the gene matches. The CDR3 nucleotides are TGCGCCAGCAGCCCCAGGCGACTAGCGCAAACAGATACGCAGTATTTT. Its protein product is CASSPRRLAQTDTQYF.

The V and J genes are TRBV4-2 and TRBJ1-5, with 7 positions matching TRBD1. The J segment lost 6 bases and the V segment lost 1 base, leaving 3 bases of the junction unmatched. CDR1 and CDR2 (germline): LGHNA, YNFKEQ. CDR3 size: 14 residues. CDR3 coding DNA: TGTGCCAGCAGCCAAGGACAGGGAGGTCAGCCCCAGCATTTT. It is translated as CASSQGQGGQPQHF.

A single count supports this clone. The CDR3 reads CASRPTGRTSDTQYF. The CDR3 DNA reads TGTGCCAGCAGGCCTACTGGGCGGACCTCGGATACGCAGTATTTT. The V and J genes are TRBV6-5 and TRBJ2-3, with no clear D. The CDR3 is made up of 15 amino acids. Germline V gene data show CDR1 as MNHEY and CDR2 as SVGAGI. V lost 6 bases to trimming and J lost 6 bases, with 19 bases between them.

A few counts support this clone. The junction shows a germline mismatch at one end, possibly a read error. The CDR3 region has the DNA TGTGCCAGCAGGGGACAGGGTCACCCTAAACCTCTATTC. Encoded protein: CASRGQGHPKPLF. The chain employs TRBV27 and TRBJ1-2; 9 positions agree with TRBD1. The CDR3 runs 13 residues. Germline lookup yields CDR1 MNHEY and CDR2 SMNVEV (reference sequence).

This clone has a single count. The chain employs TRBV5-8 and TRBJ1-2; a possible D gene is TRBD1 (6 bases). The CDR3 runs to 14 residues. The V gene's germline CDR1 is SGHTS and CDR2 YDEGEE. Trimming cost V 1 base and J 4 bases, with 11 bases left between them. CDR3 in DNA: TGTGCCAGCAGCTTGATGGGGGGCTCCTATGGCTACACCTTC. Protein sequence: CASSLMGGSYGYTF.

Notes on this clone: Other DNA variants within this sample encode the same CDR3. This chain connects TRBV5-1 to TRBJ2-1; unclear D gene. Trimming stripped 0 bases from V and 4 bases from J, with 5 bases between. Germline CDR1 SGHRS, CDR2 YFSETQ. CDR3 size: 13 residues. The CDR3 here is CASSLGGYNEQFF. CDR3 sequence (DNA): TGCGCCAGCAGCTTGGGTGGGTACAATGAGCAGTTCTTC.

The rearrangement links TRBV7-3 to TRBJ2-5; a weak D match, TRBD1 (6 bases). Germline V lookup: CDR1 SGHTA, CDR2 FQGTGA. The CDR3 extends over 13 amino acids. V lost 10 bases and J lost 1, with 13 bases in between. CDR3 in DNA: TGTGCCACCGCCAGGGGTTCCCAAGAGACCCAGTACTTC. Translated, it gives CATARGSQETQYF.

This chain joins TRBV11-2 and TRBJ2-3; either TRBD1 or TRBD2 may fit D (5 bases each). Germline-derived CDR1 and CDR2 are SGHAT and FQNNGV. CDR3 length: 14 amino acids. With 5 bases removed from V and 13 bases from J, the gap between germline ends came to 22 bases. CDR3 sequence: CASSASSGTPDKYF. The CDR3 DNA sequence: TGTGCCAGCAGCGCCAGCTCCGGGACCCCGGACAAGTATTTT.

This clone was seen a handful of times. V is TRBV7-3 and J is TRBJ2-1; 9 bases are shared with TRBD2. This CDR3 has 14 residues. The V and J ends lost 1 base and 7 bases, in that order; junction bases with no gene match: 2. Germline V gene sequence: CDR1 SGHTA, CDR2 FQGTGA. The CDR3 loop is CASSLKREDNEQFF. In nucleotides, the CDR3 is TGTGCCAGCAGCTTAAAGCGGGAGGATAATGAGCAGTTCTTC.

The gene calls are TRBV4-2 and TRBJ1-5; D is ambiguous. The V gene lost 1 base and the J gene lost 1 base, with 11 bases spanning the gap. Germline-derived CDR1 and CDR2 are LGHNA and YNFKEQ. The CDR3 runs 16 residues. CDR3: CASSQGPRGSNQPQHF. In DNA form, the CDR3 reads TGTGCCAGCAGCCAAGGGCCGCGAGGGAGCAATCAGCCCCAGCATTTT.

The rearrangement links TRBV7-2 to TRBJ1-5; 12 nucleotides match TRBD1. V dropped 1 base and J dropped 5; count of bases not matched to a gene: 9. This CDR3 is 18 amino acids long. Germline CDR1 SGHTA, CDR2 FQGNSA. CDR3 amino acids: CASSLVGGGQGAYQPQHF. CDR3 in DNA: TGTGCCAGCAGCTTAGTGGGCGGGGGACAGGGGGCCTATCAGCCCCAGCATTTT.

The chain links TRBV5-1 to TRBJ2-1; a possible D gene is TRBD2 (5 bases). The V and J ends lost 4 bases and 5 bases respectively, with 25 bases between them. The CDR3 covers 18 residues. Germline V gene data show CDR1 as SGHRS and CDR2 as YFSETQ. The CDR3 region has the DNA TGCGCCAGCAGCCTAAACCCGTTCAGCACCCCGGGAAACAATGAGCAGTTCTTC. Encoded protein: CASSLNPFSTPGNNEQFF.

The chain recombines TRBV2 with TRBJ2-7, with D possibly being TRBD1 or TRBD2 (5 bases each). Trimming left V 5 bases short and J 1 base short, with 9 bases between. The CDR3 loop spans 13 amino acids. From germline, CDR1 is SNHLY and CDR2 FYNNEI. The CDR3 nucleotides read TGTGCCAGCAGTCGGGACGATTCCTACGAGCAGTACTTC. Protein sequence: CASSRDDSYEQYF.

The chain links TRBV7-2 to TRBJ2-7, with 8 positions matching TRBD1. The germline V gene has CDR1 SGHTA and CDR2 FQGNSA. J was trimmed by 5 bases and V by 3 bases; bases with no gene match: 3. This CDR3 is 13 amino acids long. CDR3 residues: CASSFAGGNEQYF. In DNA form, the CDR3 reads TGTGCCAGCAGCTTCGCAGGGGGCAACGAGCAGTACTTC. The full variable domain, rest sourced from reference TRBV7-2 and TRBJ2-7, is GAGVSQSPSNKVTEKGKDVELRCDPISGHTALYWYRQSLGQGLEFLIYFQGNSAPDKSGLPSDRFSAERTGGSVSTLTIQRTQQEDSAVYLCASSFAGGNEQYFGPGTRLTVT.

The V call is TRBV6-5, the J call TRBJ2-7; the D gene is possibly TRBD2 (5 bases). The CDR3 loop spans 13 amino acids. V lost 8 bases, J lost 3 bases, and 14 bases lay in between. Per germline, CDR1 MNHEY and CDR2 SVGAGI. The CDR3 reads CASAPGYNYEQYF. Written as DNA, the CDR3 is TGTGCCAGCGCCCCGGGATACAACTACGAGCAGTACTTC.

Worth noting for this clone: Other nucleotide sequences from this sample produce the same CDR3. The chain links TRBV28 to TRBJ2-6; the D gene is possibly TRBD2 (5 bases). This CDR3 has 15 amino acids. Germline loops: CDR1 MDHEN, CDR2 SYDVKM. V was trimmed by 3 bases and J by 0 bases, leaving 6 bases between them. DNA for the CDR3: TGTGCCAGCAGTTTTCGGGGCTCTGGGGCCAACGTCCTGACTTTC. Encoded protein: CASSFRGSGANVLTF.

The rearrangement joins TRBV7-9 to TRBJ2-2, with D maybe TRBD2 (6 bases). The CDR3 is 13 amino acids. V shed 4 bases and J shed 6 bases, with 9 bases lying between them. Germline CDR1 is SEHNR and CDR2 is FQNEAQ (reference sequence). Here the CDR3 DNA reads TGTGCCAGCAGCTGGGGGGTCCCCGGGGAGCTGTTTTTT. Amino acid sequence: CASSWGVPGELFF.

With regard to this clone: The CDR3 ends on some other residue instead of the conserved phenylalanine or tryptophan, so this is likely a read error. The gene calls are TRBV4-2 and TRBJ2-7; 7 positions agree with TRBD2. This CDR3 comprises 17 residues. V lost 1 base and J lost 2; bases outside the gene matches: 11. Germline V gene lookup returns CDR1 LGHNA and CDR2 YNFKEQ. CDR3 bases: TGTGCCAGCAGCCAAGGAGGGATAGCGGGCTCAACCTACGAGCAGTACCTC. Amino acids: CASSQGGIAGSTYEQYL.

This clone occurred once. The rearrangement uses TRBV19 and TRBJ2-4; no reliable D call. The length of the CDR3 is 13 residues. V shed 7 bases and J shed 8 bases, with 15 bases lying between them. In germline, CDR1 is LNHDA, CDR2 SQIVND (reference sequence). The CDR3 region is CASNDAFRDIQYF. Written as DNA, the CDR3 is TGTGCCAGTAACGATGCGTTCCGGGACATTCAGTACTTC. The full variable domain, in which reference TRBV19 and TRBJ2-4 provide the parts outside the CDR3, is DGGITQSPKYLFRKEGQNVTLSCEQNLNHDAMYWYRQDPGQGLRLIYYSQIVNDFQKGDIAEGYSVSREKKESFPLTVTSAQKNPTAFYLCASNDAFRDIQYFGAGTRLSVL.

This clone was counted between two and nine times. V usage is TRBV7-2 and J usage is TRBJ2-7; 9 bases line up with TRBD2. With V trimmed by 6 bases and J by 3 bases, 6 bases remained unmatched. Looked up from germline, CDR1 is SGHTA and CDR2 is FQGNSA. The CDR3 is made up of 14 amino acids. As DNA, the CDR3 is TGTGCCAGCAGTCCCGGACTAGCGATCTACGAGCAGTACTTC. Translating gives CASSPGLAIYEQYF.

This clone has only a few counts. The V gene is TRBV6-6, the J gene TRBJ2-7; 7 bases are shared with TRBD2. J gave up 6 bases and V 6 bases, and 11 bases lay outside the gene matches. Germline lookup yields CDR1 MNHNY and CDR2 SVGAGI (reference sequence). The CDR3 consists of 14 residues. The CDR3 nucleotides read TGTGCCAGCAGCCCCTTTCGGGAGGTCCCCGAGCAGTACTTC. Its translation is CASSPFREVPEQYF.

This chain joins TRBV7-2 and TRBJ2-7, with 10 bases that match TRBD2. The CDR3 has 13 amino acids. The V segment lost 4 bases and the J segment 7 bases; nucleotides outside the gene matches: 4. Germline V gene lookup returns CDR1 SGHTA and CDR2 FQGNSA. The CDR3 region is CASSWSGRGEQYF. DNA of the CDR3: TGTGCCAGCAGCTGGAGCGGGAGGGGAGAGCAGTACTTC.